This paragraph reports one TCR beta chain. The data stem from a study of cytomegalovirus exposure and HLA in healthy donors. Data came from immunoSEQ multiplex PCR; TCRdb stores just in-frame clones and leaves some out. The sample includes some 59,000 clones, roughly 89% seen only once; the top ten take around 9.2%. Germline CDR1 reads SGHRS; CDR2 reads YFSETQ. The CDR3 spans 14 residues. Trimming stripped 4 bases from V and 0 bases from J, with 11 bases between. Sequencing used PBMCs. The chain joins TRBV5-1 to TRBJ2-7; D remains ambiguous. The TCR sequence derives from a woman between 18 and 30 years old in good health and CMV-seropositive. CDR3 DNA: TGCGCCAGCAGCAACGCCAGAGGCTCCTACGAGCAGTACTTC. This gives the protein CASSNARGSYEQYF.